This T cell receptor beta chain was found in a study of cytomegalovirus exposure and HLA in healthy donors. The V gene end was trimmed by 2 bases and the J gene end by 0 bases; junction bases not matched to a gene: 6. Germline V gene lookup returns CDR1 SEHNR and CDR2 FQNEAQ (reference sequence). The CDR3 runs 19 residues. The PCR had 60 Vbeta and 13 Jbeta primers. The data were produced by immunoSEQ multiplex PCR, yet TCRdb's version contains in-frame clones alone and is incomplete. The sample has about 69,000 clones; approximately 74% are singletons. The sequence derives from a woman aged 25 to 45 in good health and CMV-seropositive. This chain joins TRBV7-9 and TRBJ2-6; 11 nucleotides match TRBD1. The sequencing input was PBMCs. In DNA form, the CDR3 reads TGTGCCAGCAGCTTATCAAGGACAGGGGGCCTCTCTGGGGCCAACGTCCTGACTTTC. This gives the protein CASSLSRTGGLSGANVLTF.